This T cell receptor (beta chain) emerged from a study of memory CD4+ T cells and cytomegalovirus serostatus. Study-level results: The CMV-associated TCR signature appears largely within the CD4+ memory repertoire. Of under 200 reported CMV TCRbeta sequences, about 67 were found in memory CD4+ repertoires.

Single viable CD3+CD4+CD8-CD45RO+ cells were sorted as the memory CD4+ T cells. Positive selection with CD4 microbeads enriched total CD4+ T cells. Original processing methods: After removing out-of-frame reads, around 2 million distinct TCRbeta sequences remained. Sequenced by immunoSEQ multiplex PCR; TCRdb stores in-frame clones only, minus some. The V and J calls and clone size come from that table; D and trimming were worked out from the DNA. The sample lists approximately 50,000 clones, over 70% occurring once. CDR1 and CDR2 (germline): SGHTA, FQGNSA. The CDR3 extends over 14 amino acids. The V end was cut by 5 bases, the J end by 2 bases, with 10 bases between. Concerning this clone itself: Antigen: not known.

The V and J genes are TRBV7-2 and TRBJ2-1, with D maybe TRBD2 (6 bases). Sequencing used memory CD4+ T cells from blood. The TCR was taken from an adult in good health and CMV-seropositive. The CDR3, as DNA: TGTGCCAGCAGCCGACTAGGCACCTACAATGAGCAGTTCTTC. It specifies CASSRLGTYNEQFF.